This T cell receptor (beta chain) was identified during a study of identical twins. Notes on the study in general: Weaker excess twin sharing was observed in beta out-of-frame sequences. The study found that models underestimated out-of-frame TCR alpha sharing in monozygotic twins. Reduced insertions were recorded for abundant cord blood beta clonotypes, with no such pattern in memory repertoires.

CDR1 and CDR2 from the germline V gene are SEHNR and FQNEAQ (reference sequence). The CDR3 is 13 amino acids. J was trimmed by 5 bases and V by 5 bases; bases with no gene match: 5. TCRdb used MiXCR to reprocess the 5' RACE reads, holding one entry per CDR3 protein. The repertoire includes under 1 million distinct CDR3 sequences, 12% of them detected once, and about 1.6% sits in the top ten. Donors were all healthy Caucasians. With regard to this clonotype: Its antigen is undetermined.

The sample was also reused in another study, on yellow fever vaccine responses in identical twins.

The receptor was isolated from a woman younger than 30 in good health. The sample was PBMCs. The chain employs TRBV7-9 and TRBJ2-5, with 7 bases aligning to TRBD2. CDR3 in amino acids: CASSRAGFETQYF. CDR3 DNA sequence: TGTGCCAGCAGCCGAGCGGGATTCGAGACCCAGTACTTC.